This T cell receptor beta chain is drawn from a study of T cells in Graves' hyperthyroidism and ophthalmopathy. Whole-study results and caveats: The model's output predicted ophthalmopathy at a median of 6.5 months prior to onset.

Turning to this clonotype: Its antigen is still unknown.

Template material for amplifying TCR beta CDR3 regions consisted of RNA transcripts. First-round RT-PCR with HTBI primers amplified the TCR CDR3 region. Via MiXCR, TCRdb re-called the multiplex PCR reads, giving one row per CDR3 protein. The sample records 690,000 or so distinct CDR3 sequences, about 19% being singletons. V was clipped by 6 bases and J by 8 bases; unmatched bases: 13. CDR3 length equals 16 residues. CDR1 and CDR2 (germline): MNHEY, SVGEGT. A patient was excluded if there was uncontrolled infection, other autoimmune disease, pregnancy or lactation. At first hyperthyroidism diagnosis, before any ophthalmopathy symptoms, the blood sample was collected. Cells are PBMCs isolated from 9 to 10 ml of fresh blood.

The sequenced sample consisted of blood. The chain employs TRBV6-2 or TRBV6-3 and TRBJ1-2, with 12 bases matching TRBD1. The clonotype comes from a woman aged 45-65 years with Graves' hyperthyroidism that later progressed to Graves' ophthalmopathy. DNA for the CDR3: TGTGCCAGCAGGGGCACCAGGGGACAGGGGGCGAACGGCTACACCTTC. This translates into CASRGTRGQGANGYTF.